Sequencing of this TCR beta chain was carried out in a study of blood T cells in healthy people across ages. This CDR3 is 14 amino acids long. Trimming took off 3 bases at V and 8 bases at J, with 15 bases between the two ends. In germline, CDR1 is SGDLS, CDR2 YYNGEE. The second PCR ran about 7 to 12 cycles with a sample-barcoded 5' primer and J-beta primers. One entry per CDR3 protein results from TCRdb running MiXCR on the 5' RACE reads. The sample records about 580,000 distinct CDR3 sequences, about 45% being singletons. The clonotype originates from a man older than 75 in good health. Sequencing was performed on blood. This sequence joins TRBV9 and TRBJ2-4; a possible D gene is TRBD2 (5 bases). This chain's CDR3 is CASSEVQLRDIQYF. In DNA form, the CDR3 reads TGTGCCAGCAGCGAGGTACAATTGAGGGACATTCAGTACTTC.